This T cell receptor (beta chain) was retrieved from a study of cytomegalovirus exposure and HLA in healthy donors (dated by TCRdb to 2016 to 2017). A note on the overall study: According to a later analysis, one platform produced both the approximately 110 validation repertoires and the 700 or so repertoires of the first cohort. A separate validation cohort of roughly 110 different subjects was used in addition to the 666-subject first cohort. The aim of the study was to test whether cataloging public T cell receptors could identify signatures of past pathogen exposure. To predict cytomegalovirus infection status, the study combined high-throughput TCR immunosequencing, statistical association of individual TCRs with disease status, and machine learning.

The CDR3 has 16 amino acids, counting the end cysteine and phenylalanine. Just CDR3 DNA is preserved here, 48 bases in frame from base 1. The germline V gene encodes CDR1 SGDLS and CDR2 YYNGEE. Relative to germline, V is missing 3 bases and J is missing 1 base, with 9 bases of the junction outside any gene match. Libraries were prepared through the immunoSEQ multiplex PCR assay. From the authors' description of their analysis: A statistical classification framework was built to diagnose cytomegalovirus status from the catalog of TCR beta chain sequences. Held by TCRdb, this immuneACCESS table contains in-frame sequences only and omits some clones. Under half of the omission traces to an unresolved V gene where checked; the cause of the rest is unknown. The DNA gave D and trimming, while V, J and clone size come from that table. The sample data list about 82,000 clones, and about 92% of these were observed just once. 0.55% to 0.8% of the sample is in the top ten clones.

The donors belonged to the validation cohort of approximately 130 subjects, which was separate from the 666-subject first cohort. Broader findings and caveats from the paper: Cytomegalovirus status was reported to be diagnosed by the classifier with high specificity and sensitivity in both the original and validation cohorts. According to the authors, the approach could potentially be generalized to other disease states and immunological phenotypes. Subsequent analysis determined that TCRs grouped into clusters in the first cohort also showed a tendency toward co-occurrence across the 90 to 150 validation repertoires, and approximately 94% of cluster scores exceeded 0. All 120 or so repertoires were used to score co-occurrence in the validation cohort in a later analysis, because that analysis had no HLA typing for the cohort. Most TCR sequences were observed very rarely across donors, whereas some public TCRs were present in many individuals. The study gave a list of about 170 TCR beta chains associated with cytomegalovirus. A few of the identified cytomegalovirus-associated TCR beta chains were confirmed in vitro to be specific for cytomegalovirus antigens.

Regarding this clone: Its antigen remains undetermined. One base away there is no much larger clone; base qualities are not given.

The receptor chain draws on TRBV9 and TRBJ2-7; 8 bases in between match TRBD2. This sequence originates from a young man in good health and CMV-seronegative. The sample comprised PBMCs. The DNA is TGTGCCAGCAGCGCTGATACTAGCGGACGTTCCTACGAGCAGTACTTC. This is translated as CASSADTSGRSYEQYF.